One sample yielded the 9 T cell receptor beta chains listed below, sequenced in a study of response to subunit inactivated influenza vaccine. TCRdb analysed the RT-PCR reads with MiXCR anew, one entry per CDR3 protein. The sample consists of 450,000 to 700,000 distinct CDR3 sequences, approximately 15% of them appearing once. The material sequenced was PBMCs from blood, taken roughly 12 days after vaccination. Receptors originate from a man aged 45 to 65 who received an inactivated influenza vaccine.

As regards this clonotype: A much larger clonotype is one base distant, so this may be a read error. This chain links TRBV12-3 or TRBV12-4 with TRBJ2-7; TRBD2 matches 10 bases. CDR3 size: 14 residues. The ends lost 3 bases at V and 6 bases at J; junction bases unmatched: 5. CDR3 bases: TGTGCCAGCAGTTTTAGTTCTAGCGGGGGCGAGCAGTACTTC. It specifies CASSFSSSGGEQYF.

This clonotype was found a few times. This chain uses TRBV28 with TRBJ2-1; 12 nucleotides agree with TRBD2. The CDR3 is made up of 16 amino acids. J was trimmed by 5 bases and V by 5 bases; bases with no gene match: 7. Germline CDR1 and CDR2: MDHEN and SYDVKM. The CDR3 DNA sequence: TGTGCCAGCAGTCGTAGGACTAGCGGGAATCACAATGAGCAGTTCTTC. Residues: CASSRRTSGNHNEQFF.

This clonotype was picked up many times. The chain links TRBV7-9 to TRBJ2-3; perhaps TRBD1 as D (6 bases). V was cut by 3 bases and J by 7 bases, with 8 bases left in between. CDR1 and CDR2 (germline): SEHNR, FQNEAQ (reference sequence). The CDR3 is made up of 12 amino acids. CDR3 in amino acids: CASSFTGYTQYF. Written as DNA, the CDR3 is TGTGCCAGCAGCTTTACAGGGTATACGCAGTATTTT. Full variable domain (remainder filled in from reference TRBV7-9 and TRBJ2-3): DTGVSQNPRHKITKRGQNVTFRCDPISEHNRLYWYRQTLGQGPEFLTYFQNEAQLEKSRLLSDRFSAERPKGSFSTLEIQRTEQGDSAMYLCASSFTGYTQYFGPGTRLTVL.

This chain joins TRBV12-3 or TRBV12-4 and TRBJ2-5; possibly TRBD2 for D (5 bases). Trimming stripped 1 base from V and 2 bases from J, with 8 bases between. The CDR3 is 14 amino acids. CDR3 region: CASSLVTSQETQYF. CDR3 DNA sequence: TGTGCCAGCAGTTTAGTAACTAGTCAAGAGACCCAGTACTTC.

This clonotype turned up a few times. The V and J genes are TRBV3-1 and TRBJ1-2; D gene ambiguous. The CDR3 runs 12 residues. V was pared by 4 bases and J by 5 bases, with 8 bases between. Germline CDR1 is LGHDT and CDR2 is YNNKEL (reference sequence). The CDR3 loop reads CASSPGVYGYTF. For the CDR3, the DNA is TGTGCCAGCAGCCCCGGGGTTTATGGCTACACCTTC.

J is TRBJ1-2 and V is TRBV20-1; D is uncertain. Deletions cut 3 bases from V and 7 bases from J, with 15 bases between. This CDR3 comprises 13 residues. The V gene's germline CDR1 is DFQATT and CDR2 SNEGSKA (reference sequence). Here the CDR3 reads CSASSGSRLGYTF. The CDR3 nucleotides are TGCAGTGCTAGCTCTGGGAGTCGCCTTGGCTACACCTTC.

This clonotype was observed at least ten times. The chain links TRBV11-2 to TRBJ2-5; possibly TRBD1 for D (5 bases). The CDR3 runs to 14 residues. Germline V gene lookup returns CDR1 SGHAT and CDR2 FQNNGV. The germline V and J ends were trimmed by 1 base and 5 bases, with 11 bases remaining between them. CDR3 coding DNA: TGTGCCAGCAGCTTAGTTGGCAGGGCTGAGACCCAGTACTTC. Its protein product is CASSLVGRAETQYF.

The chain has TRBV20-1 and TRBJ1-2; TRBD1 agrees at 9 bases. Germline V gene sequence: CDR1 DFQATT, CDR2 SNEGSKA (reference sequence). Trimming cost V 0 bases and J 4 bases; bases outside gene matches: 3. The CDR3 is 14 amino acids. This chain's CDR3 is CSARDGTGTYGYTF. CDR3 DNA: TGCAGTGCTAGAGATGGGACAGGGACCTATGGCTACACCTTC.

This sequence joins TRBV20-1 and TRBJ2-1; D possibly corresponds to TRBD2 (6 bases). The CDR3 extends over 15 amino acids. Deletions cut 1 base from V and 4 bases from J, with 14 bases between. CDR1 and CDR2 from the germline V gene are DFQATT and SNEGSKA (reference sequence). CDR3: CSARGEAVGYNEQFF. The CDR3 DNA reads as TGCAGTGCTAGAGGGGAGGCGGTGGGATACAATGAGCAGTTCTTC.